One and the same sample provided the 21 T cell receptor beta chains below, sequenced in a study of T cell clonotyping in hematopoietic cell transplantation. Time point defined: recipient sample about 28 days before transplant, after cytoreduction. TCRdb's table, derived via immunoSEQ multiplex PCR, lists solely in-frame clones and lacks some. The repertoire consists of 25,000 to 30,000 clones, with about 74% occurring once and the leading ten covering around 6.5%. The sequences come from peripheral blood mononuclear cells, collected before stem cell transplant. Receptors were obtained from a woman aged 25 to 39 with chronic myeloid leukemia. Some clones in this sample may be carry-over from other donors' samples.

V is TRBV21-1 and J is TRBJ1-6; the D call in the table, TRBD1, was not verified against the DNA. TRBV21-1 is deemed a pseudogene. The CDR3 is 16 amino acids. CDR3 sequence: CASSKGQPYNNSPLHF. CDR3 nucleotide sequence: TGTGCCAGCAGCAAGGGACAGCCCTACAATAATTCACCCCTCCACTTT.

CDR3 DNA: TGTGCCAGCAGCTTGGAGGATTCACCCCTCCACTTT. Its translation: CASSLEDSPLHF. The V and J genes are TRBV7-9 and TRBJ1-6, with no clear D. The V end lost 3 bases, the J end lost 8 bases, and 5 bases lay between the germline ends. The CDR3 is made up of 12 amino acids. Germline loops: CDR1 SEHNR, CDR2 FQNEAQ (reference sequence).

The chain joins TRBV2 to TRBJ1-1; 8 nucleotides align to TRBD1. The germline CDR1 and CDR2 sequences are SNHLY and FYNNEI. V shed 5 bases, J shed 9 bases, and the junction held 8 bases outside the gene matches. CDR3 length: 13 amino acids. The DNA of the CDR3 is TGTGCCAGCAGTACTACAGGGGGGCAAAAAGCTTTCTTT. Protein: CASSTTGGQKAFF. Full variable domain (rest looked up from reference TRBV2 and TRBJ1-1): EPEVTQTPSHQVTQMGQEVILRCVPISNHLYFYWYRQILGQKVEFLVSFYNNEISEKSEIFDDQFSVERPDGSNFTLKIRSTKLEDSAMYFCASSTTGGQKAFFGQGTRLTVV.

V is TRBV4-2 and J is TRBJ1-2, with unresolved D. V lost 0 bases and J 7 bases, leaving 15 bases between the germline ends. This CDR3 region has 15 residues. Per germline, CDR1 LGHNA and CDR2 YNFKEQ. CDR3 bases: TGTGCCAGCAGCCAAGACCGCGGCCAGAAGTCTGGCTACACCTTC. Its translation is CASSQDRGQKSGYTF.

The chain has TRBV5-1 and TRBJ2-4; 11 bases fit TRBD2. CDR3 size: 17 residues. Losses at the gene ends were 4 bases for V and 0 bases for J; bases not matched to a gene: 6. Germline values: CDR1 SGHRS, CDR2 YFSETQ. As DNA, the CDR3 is TGCGCCAGCAGCCCGGTAGCGGGGGGGCTAGCCAAAAACATTCAGTACTTC. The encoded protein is CASSPVAGGLAKNIQYF.

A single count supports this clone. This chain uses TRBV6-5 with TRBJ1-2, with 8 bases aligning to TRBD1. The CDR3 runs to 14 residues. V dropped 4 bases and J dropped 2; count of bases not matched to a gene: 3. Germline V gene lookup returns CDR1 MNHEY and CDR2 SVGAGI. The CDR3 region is CASSWTGRNYGYTF. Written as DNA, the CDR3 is TGTGCCAGCAGTTGGACAGGGAGGAACTATGGCTACACCTTC.

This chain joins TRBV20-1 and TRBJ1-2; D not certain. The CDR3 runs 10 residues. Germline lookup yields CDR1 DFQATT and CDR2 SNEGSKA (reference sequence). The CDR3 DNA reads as TGCAGCACCCCTAACTATGGCTACACCTTC. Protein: CSTPNYGYTF.

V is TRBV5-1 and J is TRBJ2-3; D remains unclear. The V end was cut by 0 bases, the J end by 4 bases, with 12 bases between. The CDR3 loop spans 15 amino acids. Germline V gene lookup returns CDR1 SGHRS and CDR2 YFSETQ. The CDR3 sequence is CASSLGLQGADTQYF. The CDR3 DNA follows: TGCGCCAGCAGCTTGGGACTCCAAGGTGCAGATACGCAGTATTTT. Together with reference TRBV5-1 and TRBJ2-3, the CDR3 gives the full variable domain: KAGVTQTPRYLIKTRGQQVTLSCSPISGHRSVSWYQQTPGQGLQFLFEYFSETQRNKGNFPGRFSGRQFSNSRSEMNVSTLELGDSALYLCASSLGLQGADTQYFGPGTRLTVL.

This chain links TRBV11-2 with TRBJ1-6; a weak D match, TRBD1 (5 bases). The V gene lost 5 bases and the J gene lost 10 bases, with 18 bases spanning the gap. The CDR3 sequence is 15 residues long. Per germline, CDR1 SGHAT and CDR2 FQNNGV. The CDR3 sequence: CASSPLKGLGSPLHF. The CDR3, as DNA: TGTGCCAGCAGCCCGCTAAAGGGGTTGGGATCACCCCTCCACTTT.

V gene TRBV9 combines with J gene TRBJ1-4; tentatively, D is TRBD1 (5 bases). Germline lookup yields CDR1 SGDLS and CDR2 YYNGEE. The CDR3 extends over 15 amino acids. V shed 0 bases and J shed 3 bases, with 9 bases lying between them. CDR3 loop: CASSVGGLPNEKLFF. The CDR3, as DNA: TGTGCCAGCAGCGTAGGGGGACTTCCTAATGAAAAACTGTTTTTT.

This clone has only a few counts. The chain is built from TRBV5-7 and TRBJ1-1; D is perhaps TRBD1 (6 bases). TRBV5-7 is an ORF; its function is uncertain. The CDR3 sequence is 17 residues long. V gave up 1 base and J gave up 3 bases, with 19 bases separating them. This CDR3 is CASSLPGVTGWYTEAFF. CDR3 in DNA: TGTGCCAGCAGCTTGCCGGGGGTGACAGGATGGTACACTGAAGCTTTCTTT.

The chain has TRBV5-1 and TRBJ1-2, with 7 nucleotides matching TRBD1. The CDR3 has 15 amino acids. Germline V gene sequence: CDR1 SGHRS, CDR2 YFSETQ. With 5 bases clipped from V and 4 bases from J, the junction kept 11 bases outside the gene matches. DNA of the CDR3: TGCGCCAGCAGTTCCGCCGGGACAGAAAGCTATGGCTACACCTTC. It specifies CASSSAGTESYGYTF. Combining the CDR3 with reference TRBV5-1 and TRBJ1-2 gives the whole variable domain KAGVTQTPRYLIKTRGQQVTLSCSPISGHRSVSWYQQTPGQGLQFLFEYFSETQRNKGNFPGRFSGRQFSNSRSEMNVSTLELGDSALYLCASSSAGTESYGYTFGSGTRLTVV.

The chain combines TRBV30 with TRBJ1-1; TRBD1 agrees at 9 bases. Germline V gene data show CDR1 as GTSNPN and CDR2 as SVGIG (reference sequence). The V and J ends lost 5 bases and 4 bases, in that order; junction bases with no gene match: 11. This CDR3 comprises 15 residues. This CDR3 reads CAWARARQGGTEAFF. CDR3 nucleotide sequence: TGTGCCTGGGCGAGGGCTAGACAGGGGGGCACTGAAGCTTTCTTT.

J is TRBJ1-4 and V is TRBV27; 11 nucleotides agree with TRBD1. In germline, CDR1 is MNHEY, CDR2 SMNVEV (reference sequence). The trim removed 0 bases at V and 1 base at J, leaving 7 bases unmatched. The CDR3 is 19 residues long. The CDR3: CASSLSIRTGGVTNEKLFF. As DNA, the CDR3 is TGTGCCAGCAGTTTATCGATTCGGACAGGGGGCGTAACTAATGAAAAACTGTTTTTT. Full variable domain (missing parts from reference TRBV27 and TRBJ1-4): EAQVTQNPRYLITVTGKKLTVTCSQNMNHEYMSWYRQDPGLGLRQIYYSMNVEVTDKGDVPEGYKVSRKEKRNFPLILESPSPNQTSLYFCASSLSIRTGGVTNEKLFFGSGTQLSVL.

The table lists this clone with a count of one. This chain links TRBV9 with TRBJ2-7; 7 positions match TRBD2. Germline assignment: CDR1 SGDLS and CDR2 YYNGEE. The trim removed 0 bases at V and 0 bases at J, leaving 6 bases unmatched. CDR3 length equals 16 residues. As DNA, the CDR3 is TGTGCCAGCAGCGTAGAGGCGGGAGCGTTCTCCTACGAGCAGTACTTC. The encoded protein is CASSVEAGAFSYEQYF.

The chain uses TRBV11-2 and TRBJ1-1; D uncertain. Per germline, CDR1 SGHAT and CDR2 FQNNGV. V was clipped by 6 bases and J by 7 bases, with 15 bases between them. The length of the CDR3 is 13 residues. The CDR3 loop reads CASRSYPGSEAFF. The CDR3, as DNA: TGTGCCAGCAGATCCTATCCCGGTAGTGAAGCTTTCTTT. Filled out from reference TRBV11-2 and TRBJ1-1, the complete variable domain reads EAGVAQSPRYKIIEKRQSVAFWCNPISGHATLYWYQQILGQGPKLLIQFQNNGVVDDSQLPKDRFSAERLKGVDSTLKIQPAKLEDSAVYLCASRSYPGSEAFFGQGTRLTVV.

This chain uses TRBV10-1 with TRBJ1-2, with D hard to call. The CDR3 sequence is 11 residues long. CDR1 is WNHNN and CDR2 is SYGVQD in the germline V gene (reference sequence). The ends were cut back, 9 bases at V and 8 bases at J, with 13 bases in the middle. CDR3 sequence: CASPPPGGYTF. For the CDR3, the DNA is TGCGCCAGTCCCCCCCCCGGGGGCTACACCTTC.

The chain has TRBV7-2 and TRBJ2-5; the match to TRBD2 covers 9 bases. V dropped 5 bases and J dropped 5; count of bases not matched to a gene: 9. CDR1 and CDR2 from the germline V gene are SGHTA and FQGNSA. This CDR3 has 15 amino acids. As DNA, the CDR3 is TGTGCCAGCAGCGTTACGGCGGGGGGGCTCGAGACCCAGTACTTC. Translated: CASSVTAGGLETQYF.

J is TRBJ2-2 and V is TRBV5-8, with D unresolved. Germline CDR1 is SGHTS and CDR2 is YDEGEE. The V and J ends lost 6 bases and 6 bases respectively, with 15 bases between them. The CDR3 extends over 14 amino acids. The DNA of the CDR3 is TGTGCCAGCACGGACCTCCGAGGCTCCGGGGAGCTGTTTTTT. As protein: CASTDLRGSGELFF.

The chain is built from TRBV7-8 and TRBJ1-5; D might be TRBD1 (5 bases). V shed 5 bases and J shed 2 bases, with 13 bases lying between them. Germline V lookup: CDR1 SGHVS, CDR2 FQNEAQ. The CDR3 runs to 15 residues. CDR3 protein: CASSGGRGGNQPQHF. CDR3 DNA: TGTGCCAGCAGCGGAGGGAGAGGGGGCAATCAGCCCCAGCATTTT.

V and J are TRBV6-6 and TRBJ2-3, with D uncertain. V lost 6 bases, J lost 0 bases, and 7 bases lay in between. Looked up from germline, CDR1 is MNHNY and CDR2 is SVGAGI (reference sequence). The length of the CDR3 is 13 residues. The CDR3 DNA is TGTGCCAGCAGAGATGATAGCACAGATACGCAGTATTTT. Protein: CASRDDSTDTQYF.